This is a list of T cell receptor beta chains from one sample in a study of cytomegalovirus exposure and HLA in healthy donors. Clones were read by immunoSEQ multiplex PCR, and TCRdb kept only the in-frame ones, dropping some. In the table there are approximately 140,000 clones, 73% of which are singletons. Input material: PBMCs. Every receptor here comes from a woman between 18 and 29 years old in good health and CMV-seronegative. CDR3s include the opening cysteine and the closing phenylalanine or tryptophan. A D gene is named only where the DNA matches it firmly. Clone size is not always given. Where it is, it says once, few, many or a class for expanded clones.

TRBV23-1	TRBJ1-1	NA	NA	CASSHVDNSEDEAFF	TGCGCCAGCAGTCATGTCGACAATTCGGAGGATGAAGCTTTCTTT
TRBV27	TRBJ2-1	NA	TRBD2	CASSSGTSGSYNEQFF	TGTGCCAGCAGTTCCGGGACTAGCGGGAGCTACAATGAGCAGTTCTTC
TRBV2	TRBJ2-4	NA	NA	CASQTVAENSQYF	TGTGCCAGCCAGACAGTGGCCGAAAACAGTCAGTACTTC
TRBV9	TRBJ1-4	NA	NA	CASNRDTSEKLFF	TGTGCCAGCAACCGGGACACTAGTGAAAAACTGTTTTTT
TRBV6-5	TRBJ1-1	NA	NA	CASSYWGVGNTEAFF	TGTGCCAGCAGTTACTGGGGGGTGGGGAACACTGAAGCTTTCTTT
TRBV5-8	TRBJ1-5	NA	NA	CASSFSGGGGTSNQPQHF	TGTGCCAGCAGCTTTAGTGGCGGAGGAGGAACAAGCAATCAGCCCCAGCATTTT
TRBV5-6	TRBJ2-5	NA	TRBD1	CASSSDRGLSGTQYF	TGTGCCAGCAGCTCGGACAGGGGGCTGTCTGGGACCCAGTACTTC
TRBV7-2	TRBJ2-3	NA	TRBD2	CASSLGLAGALLSTDTQYF	TGTGCCAGCAGCTTGGGACTAGCGGGAGCCCTCCTTAGCACAGATACGCAGTATTTT
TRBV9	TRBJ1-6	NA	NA	CASSVFRFNSPLHF	TGTGCCAGCAGCGTTTTCAGGTTTAATTCACCCCTCCACTTT
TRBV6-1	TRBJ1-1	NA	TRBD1	CASSEAPDRSSEAFF	TGTGCCAGCAGTGAAGCCCCGGACAGGTCCTCAGAAGCTTTCTTT
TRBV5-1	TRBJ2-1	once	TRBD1	CASSLVVTGGIYEQFF	TGCGCCAGCAGCTTGGTCGTGACAGGGGGCATTTATGAGCAGTTCTTC
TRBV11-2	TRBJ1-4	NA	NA	CASSLSTAGNEKLFF	TGTGCCAGCAGCTTAAGTACGGCAGGGAATGAAAAACTGTTTTTT
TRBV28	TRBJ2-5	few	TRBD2	CASSSTGLAGGGETQYF	TGTGCCAGCAGTTCTACCGGACTAGCGGGGGGAGGAGAGACCCAGTACTTC
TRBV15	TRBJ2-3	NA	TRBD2	CATSRGLAGGYTDTQYF	TGTGCCACCAGCAGAGGGCTAGCGGGAGGATACACAGATACGCAGTATTTT
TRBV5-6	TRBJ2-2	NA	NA	CASTLMTGELFF	TGTGCCAGCACCCTAATGACCGGGGAGCTGTTTTTT
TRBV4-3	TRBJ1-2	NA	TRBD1	CASSQVGQGNYGYTF	TGCGCCAGCAGCCAAGTCGGACAGGGGAACTATGGCTACACCTTC
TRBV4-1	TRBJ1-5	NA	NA	CASSQDGGYSNQPQHF	TGCGCCAGCAGCCAAGATGGGGGGTATAGCAATCAGCCCCAGCATTTT
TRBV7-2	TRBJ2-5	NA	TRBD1	CASSSGQGRETQYF	TGTGCCAGCAGCTCCGGACAGGGCCGAGAGACCCAGTACTTC
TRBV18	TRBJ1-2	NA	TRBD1	CASSPAQGAPYGYTF	TGTGCCAGCTCACCAGCACAGGGGGCTCCCTATGGCTACACCTTC
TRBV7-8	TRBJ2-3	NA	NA	CASSPYSGSLDTQYF	TGTGCCAGCAGCCCTTATAGCGGATCTTTGGATACGCAGTATTTT
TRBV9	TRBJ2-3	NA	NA	CASKQGGASTDTQYF	TGTGCCAGCAAACAAGGGGGGGCAAGCACAGATACGCAGTATTTT
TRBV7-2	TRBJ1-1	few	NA	CASSRGGSVVTEAFF	TGTGCCAGCAGCCGCGGGGGCTCCGTTGTCACTGAAGCTTTCTTT
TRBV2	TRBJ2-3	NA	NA	CASSEGAVPDTQYF	TGTGCCAGCAGTGAAGGGGCAGTGCCAGATACGCAGTATTTT
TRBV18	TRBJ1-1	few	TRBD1	CASSLGQGITEAFF	TGTGCCAGCTCACTAGGACAGGGAATCACTGAAGCTTTCTTT
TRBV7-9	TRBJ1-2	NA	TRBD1	CASSLVGQGMYTF	TGTGCCAGCAGCTTAGTGGGACAGGGGATGTACACCTTC
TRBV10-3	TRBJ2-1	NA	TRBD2	CAISGLAGVNEQFF	TGTGCCATTTCGGGCCTAGCGGGAGTGAATGAGCAGTTCTTC
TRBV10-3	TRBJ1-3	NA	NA	CAISATSSGNTIYF	TGTGCCATCAGTGCCACGAGCTCTGGAAACACCATATATTTT
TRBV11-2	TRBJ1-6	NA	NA	CASSPGTSRSSYNSPLHF	TGTGCCAGCAGCCCTGGGACATCCCGGAGCTCCTATAATTCACCCCTCCACTTT
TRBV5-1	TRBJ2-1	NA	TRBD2	CASSLSPTSGRGDEQFF	TGCGCCAGCAGCTTGTCGCCGACTAGCGGGAGAGGAGATGAGCAGTTCTTC
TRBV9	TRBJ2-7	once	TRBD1	CASSGTGREQYF	TGTGCCAGCAGCGGGACAGGTCGCGAGCAGTACTTC
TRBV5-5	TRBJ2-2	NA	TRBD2	CASAGGPDTGELFF	TGTGCCAGCGCGGGGGGCCCGGACACCGGGGAGCTGTTTTTT
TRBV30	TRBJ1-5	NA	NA	CAWSLAGNQPQHF	TGTGCCTGGAGTCTGGCAGGGAATCAGCCCCAGCATTTT
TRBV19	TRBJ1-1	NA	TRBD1	CASSMRTRGVNTEAFF	TGTGCCAGTAGTATGAGGACCAGGGGGGTGAACACTGAAGCTTTCTTT
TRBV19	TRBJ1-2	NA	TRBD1	CASSMRGQTEKNYGYTF	TGTGCCAGTAGTATGAGGGGACAGACGGAGAAAAACTATGGCTACACCTTC
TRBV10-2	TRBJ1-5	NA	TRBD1	CASSKGQGGNQPQHF	TGCGCCAGCAGCAAGGGACAGGGAGGCAATCAGCCCCAGCATTTT
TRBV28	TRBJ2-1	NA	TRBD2	CASSPILAGGYNEQFF	TGTGCCAGCAGTCCCATACTAGCGGGAGGCTACAATGAGCAGTTCTTC
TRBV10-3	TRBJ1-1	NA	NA	CAITEQGYTEAFF	TGTGCCATCACCGAGCAGGGGTACACTGAAGCTTTCTTT
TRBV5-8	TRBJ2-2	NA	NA	CASSLTSTGELFF	TGTGCCAGCAGCTTGACTAGCACCGGGGAGCTGTTTTTT
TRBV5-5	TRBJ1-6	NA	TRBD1	CASSSTTGARASPLHF	TGTGCCAGCAGCTCCACGACAGGGGCCCGAGCTTCACCCCTCCACTTT
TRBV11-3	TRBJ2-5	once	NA	CASSPGSGADGETQYF	TGTGCCAGCAGCCCAGGTTCAGGGGCGGACGGAGAGACCCAGTACTTC
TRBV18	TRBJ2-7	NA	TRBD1	CASSPPHGTAYEQYF	TGTGCCAGCTCACCGCCTCACGGGACAGCCTACGAGCAGTACTTC
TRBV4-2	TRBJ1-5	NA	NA	CASSPSGETSQPQHF	TGTGCCAGCAGCCCATCGGGTGAAACCAGTCAGCCCCAGCATTTT
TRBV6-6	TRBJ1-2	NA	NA	CASSPTQNANYGYTF	TGTGCCAGCAGCCCAACACAGAATGCTAACTATGGCTACACCTTC
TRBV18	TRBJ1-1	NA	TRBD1	CASSPAQGASEAFF	TGTGCCAGCTCACCGGCACAGGGGGCCTCTGAAGCTTTCTTT
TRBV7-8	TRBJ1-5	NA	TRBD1	CASSAEDRVVYQPQHF	TGTGCCAGCAGCGCCGAGGACAGGGTGGTCTATCAGCCCCAGCATTTT
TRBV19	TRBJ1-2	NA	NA	CASSIDIGGNYGYTF	TGTGCCAGTAGTATAGATATAGGGGGTAACTATGGCTACACCTTC
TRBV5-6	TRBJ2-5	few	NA	CASSLGTGVGETQYF	TGTGCCAGCAGCTTGGGGACCGGGGTGGGGGAGACCCAGTACTTC
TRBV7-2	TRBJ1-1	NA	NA	CASSSRRRYTEAFF	TGTGCCAGCAGCTCCAGAAGGAGGTACACTGAAGCTTTCTTT